This entry concerns a single TCR beta chain. This entry belongs to a study of shared clonotypes between healthy human individuals. V gave up 0 bases and J gave up 5 bases; unmatched junction bases: 9. The CDR3 contains 17 residues. Germline CDR1 is SGHRS and CDR2 is YFSETQ. The assay was immunoSEQ multiplex PCR, and TCRdb's table has in-frame clones only and misses some. The repertoire has hundreds of thousands of clones, 73% of them found once; the top ten carry around 2%. The chain recombines TRBV5-1 with TRBJ2-2; TRBD2 matches 8 bases. Sequencing was carried out using memory CD4+ T cells sorted from blood. Subset indicated: CD45RA-negative fraction. The TCR comes from a woman between 25 and 40 years old in good health. DNA for the CDR3: TGCGCCAGCAGCTTGGACCGTAGCGGGAAAAGGACCGGGGAGCTGTTTTTT. Translated: CASSLDRSGKRTGELFF. Full variable domain (missing parts from reference TRBV5-1 and TRBJ2-2): KAGVTQTPRYLIKTRGQQVTLSCSPISGHRSVSWYQQTPGQGLQFLFEYFSETQRNKGNFPGRFSGRQFSNSRSEMNVSTLELGDSALYLCASSLDRSGKRTGELFFGEGSRLTVL.